The 21 T cell receptor beta chains presented below share a single source sample, sequenced in a study of T cells after yellow fever vaccination. TCRdb independently ran MiXCR on the 5' RACE reads; one entry per CDR3 protein. The sample yields around 310,000 distinct CDR3 sequences, roughly 4% seen once. Sequences were derived from PBMCs, sampled 5 days after the yellow fever booster vaccination. The receptor source for this set is a man younger than 35 who received the YFV17D yellow fever vaccine.

This clonotype turned up a few times. The chain links TRBV20-1 to TRBJ2-1; maybe TRBD2 (7 bases). V dropped 2 bases and J dropped 6 bases, with 17 bases sitting between them. From germline, CDR1 is DFQATT and CDR2 SNEGSKA (reference sequence). The CDR3 spans 15 residues. CDR3 in amino acids: CSARPPTGGLNEQFF. DNA of the CDR3: TGCAGTGCTAGACCCCCTACGGGGGGCCTCAATGAGCAGTTCTTC.

In this sample, this clonotype turned up a few times. The rearrangement links TRBV3-1 to TRBJ2-3; 7 positions agree with TRBD2. The germline V gene encodes CDR1 LGHDT and CDR2 YNNKEL (reference sequence). V shed 0 bases, J shed 2 bases, and the junction held 11 bases outside the gene matches. The CDR3 is made up of 18 amino acids. The CDR3 DNA reads as TGTGCCAGCAGCCAAGACCCCCCAGGCGGGGGTATCACAGATACGCAGTATTTT. It yields the protein CASSQDPPGGGITDTQYF.

This clonotype was observed a handful of times. CDR3 sequence (DNA): TGTGCCAGTAGTATGGACAGGGATGGGAGGACTGAAGCTTTCTTT. Its protein is CASSMDRDGRTEAFF. The V and J genes are TRBV19 and TRBJ1-1; 8 nucleotides line up with TRBD1. The CDR3 runs 15 residues. V lost 3 bases and J lost 5; bases outside the gene matches: 8. Germline CDR1 LNHDA, CDR2 SQIVND (reference sequence).

The rearrangement uses TRBV29-1 and TRBJ2-1; no clear D gene. V lost 2 bases to trimming and J lost 4 bases, with 3 bases between them. The CDR3 consists of 11 residues. Germline loops: CDR1 SQVTM, CDR2 ANQGSEA. The CDR3 spells CSVEKYNEQFF. The CDR3 DNA reads as TGCAGCGTTGAAAAGTACAATGAGCAGTTCTTC.

In this sample, this clonotype turned up many times. This chain joins TRBV7-2 and TRBJ1-4; 8 nucleotides line up with TRBD1. CDR3 length equals 16 residues. Germline V lookup: CDR1 SGHTA, CDR2 FQGNSA. Trimming cost V 5 bases and J 2 bases; bases outside gene matches: 7. The CDR3 reads CASSINGQGTNEKLFF. In nucleotides, the CDR3 is TGTGCCAGCAGCATTAATGGACAGGGCACTAATGAAAAACTGTTTTTT. Drawing the rest from reference TRBV7-2 and TRBJ1-4, the complete variable domain is GAGVSQSPSNKVTEKGKDVELRCDPISGHTALYWYRQSLGQGLEFLIYFQGNSAPDKSGLPSDRFSAERTGGSVSTLTIQRTQQEDSAVYLCASSINGQGTNEKLFFGSGTQLSVL.

In its sample, this clonotype was seen many times. A read error may account for a junction end that differs from germline. V gene TRBV7-7 combines with J gene TRBJ2-2, with no clear D. Germline V lookup: CDR1 SSHAT, CDR2 FNYEAQ (reference sequence). This CDR3 comprises 13 residues. In DNA, the CDR3 is TGTGCTAGCAGCTTAGATGCGGACGGGGAGCTGTTTTTT. Its protein product is CASSLDADGELFF.

The sample holds a few counts of this clonotype. The chain uses TRBV7-2 and TRBJ2-7, with D perhaps TRBD1 or TRBD2 (6 bases each). Trimming removed 3 bases at V and 7 bases at J, with 16 bases between. This CDR3 has 14 residues. The germline V gene has CDR1 SGHTA and CDR2 FQGNSA. The CDR3 reads CASSLWGAGGEQYV. The CDR3 region has the DNA TGTGCCAGCAGCTTGTGGGGGGCCGGCGGGGAGCAGTACGTC.

This clonotype was seen a few times. V and J are TRBV6-5 and TRBJ2-3, with 10 bases aligning to TRBD2. Germline V gene sequence: CDR1 MNHEY, CDR2 SVGAGI. J gave up 4 bases and V 2 bases, and 9 bases lay outside the gene matches. This CDR3 has 17 amino acids. The CDR3 protein is CASSYRPSGGSPDTQYF. The CDR3, as DNA: TGTGCCAGCAGTTACCGCCCTAGCGGGGGTTCACCAGATACGCAGTATTTT.

This clonotype appeared a few times. The genes are TRBV19 and TRBJ2-5; 7 bases agree with TRBD1. Per germline, CDR1 LNHDA and CDR2 SQIVND (reference sequence). V trimming: 1 base; J trimming: 1 base; junction bases outside the gene matches: 6. This CDR3 spans 16 amino acids. CDR3 loop: CASSIGPGTAQETQYF. The CDR3 DNA is TGTGCCAGTAGTATAGGCCCCGGGACAGCCCAAGAGACCCAGTACTTC.

This clonotype showed up many times. This chain connects TRBV20-1 to TRBJ1-5; tentatively, D is TRBD1 (6 bases). This CDR3 comprises 15 residues. Germline loops: CDR1 DFQATT, CDR2 SNEGSKA (reference sequence). The V end was cut by 6 bases, the J end by 1 base, with 16 bases between. In nucleotides, the CDR3 is TGCAGTGCATGGGGGAATCAGGGGAGCAATCAGCCCCAGCATTTT. Amino acid sequence: CSAWGNQGSNQPQHF.

The genes are TRBV20-1 and TRBJ2-5; tentative D call: TRBD1 (6 bases). Germline-derived CDR1 and CDR2 are DFQATT and SNEGSKA (reference sequence). V was trimmed by 3 bases and J by 5 bases, leaving 13 bases between them. This CDR3 comprises 13 residues. This chain's CDR3 is CSASQGKWETQYF. The CDR3 coding sequence is TGCAGTGCTAGTCAGGGGAAGTGGGAGACCCAGTACTTC.

In its sample, this clonotype was seen a few times. This chain joins TRBV12-3 or TRBV12-4 and TRBJ1-2; 9 bases line up with TRBD1. This CDR3 contains 12 residues. The V and J ends lost 4 bases and 8 bases, in that order; junction bases with no gene match: 2. The CDR3 nucleotides read TGTGCCAGCAGTTGGGACAGGGTAGGCTACACCTTC. Translation gives CASSWDRVGYTF.

This clonotype appeared a few times. This chain links TRBV10-3 with TRBJ1-2, with 8 bases identical to TRBD1. V lost 0 bases and J lost 6; bases outside the gene matches: 3. Germline V gene data show CDR1 as ENHRY and CDR2 as SYGVKD. The CDR3 contains 14 residues. The CDR3 sequence: CAISESETGDGYTF. The CDR3 bases are TGTGCCATCAGTGAGTCTGAGACAGGGGATGGCTACACCTTC.

This clonotype was seen only a few times. The rearrangement links TRBV20-1 to TRBJ2-5; perhaps TRBD2 as D (6 bases). This CDR3 is built from 13 residues. Germline-derived CDR1 and CDR2 are DFQATT and SNEGSKA (reference sequence). Trimming removed 6 bases from V and 5 bases from J, with 16 bases in between. The CDR3 DNA sequence: TGCAGTGCCAACCCCCTAGCGCGCGAGACCCAGTACTTC. Translation: CSANPLARETQYF.

This clonotype was detected a few times. This sequence joins TRBV15 and TRBJ2-1, with a weak D call TRBD2 (6 bases). This CDR3 has 14 residues. Germline V CDR1 and CDR2: LNHNV, YYDKDF (reference sequence). The V gene lost 3 bases and the J gene lost 5 bases, with 11 bases spanning the gap. CDR3: CATSSRREDNEQFF. For the CDR3, the DNA is TGTGCCACCAGCAGTAGGAGGGAAGACAATGAGCAGTTCTTC.

In its sample, this clonotype was seen a few times. This sequence joins TRBV3-1 and TRBJ2-5, with D possibly being TRBD1 (6 bases). The CDR3 consists of 17 residues. Trimming cost V 5 bases and J 0 bases, with 19 bases left between them. Per the germline V gene, CDR1 is LGHDT and CDR2 is YNNKEL (reference sequence). The CDR3 is CASSRPVTTGYQETQYF. In DNA, the CDR3 is TGTGCCAGCAGCAGACCCGTAACCACAGGGTACCAAGAGACCCAGTACTTC.

The V call is TRBV20-1, the J call TRBJ1-1; TRBD1 matches 10 bases. From germline, CDR1 is DFQATT and CDR2 SNEGSKA (reference sequence). V dropped 6 bases and J dropped 0; count of bases not matched to a gene: 13. CDR3 length: 17 residues. The CDR3 reads CSALDRDRGGMNTEAFF. In DNA, the CDR3 is TGCAGTGCCCTGGACCGGGACAGGGGAGGCATGAACACTGAAGCTTTCTTT.

The chain carries TRBV6-6 and TRBJ2-5; TRBD2 agrees at 9 bases. J lost 7 bases, V lost 6 bases, and 9 bases had no gene match. Germline values: CDR1 MNHNY, CDR2 SVGAGI (reference sequence). This CDR3 contains 14 residues. The CDR3 DNA is TGTGCCAGCAGCCTTAGCGGGGGCCACCGGACCCAGTACTTC. This gives the protein CASSLSGGHRTQYF.

This clonotype was counted at least ten times. The chain recombines TRBV7-6 with TRBJ2-7; D unresolved. V lost 5 bases, J lost 2 bases, and 7 bases lay in between. Germline loops: CDR1 SGHVS, CDR2 FNYEAQ. The CDR3 totals 12 residues. Here the CDR3 reads CASSDGTYEQYF. For the CDR3, the DNA is TGTGCCAGCAGCGATGGGACCTACGAGCAGTACTTC.

In this sample, this clonotype turned up many times. V is TRBV7-9 and J is TRBJ2-2; 7 bases are shared with TRBD1. With V trimmed by 7 bases and J by 5 bases, 7 bases remained unmatched. CDR3 size: 14 residues. Germline V gene sequence: CDR1 SEHNR, CDR2 FQNEAQ (reference sequence). The CDR3 sequence: CASTTRQGTGELFF. CDR3 in DNA: TGTGCCAGCACCACCAGACAGGGAACCGGGGAGCTGTTTTTT.

The chain links TRBV6-5 to TRBJ2-3, with 9 nucleotides matching TRBD1. Germline V gene lookup returns CDR1 MNHEY and CDR2 SVGAGI. The V segment lost 8 bases and the J segment 4 bases; nucleotides outside the gene matches: 7. The CDR3 is made up of 14 amino acids. The CDR3 sequence: CASEPGQGSDTQYF. Written as DNA, the CDR3 is TGTGCCAGCGAACCGGGACAGGGATCAGATACGCAGTATTTT.